The T cell receptor beta chain under discussion was sequenced for a study of cytomegalovirus exposure and HLA in healthy donors. Whole-study findings and limits: V segments that were indistinguishable, TRBV6-2 and TRBV6-3 among them, were omitted from analysis.

13 Jbeta primers and 60 Vbeta primers were used for the PCR. TCRdb keeps only in-frame clones here, not all; method: immunoSEQ multiplex PCR. Of tens of thousands of clones listed, more than 70% were seen once; the top ten hold 9.7%. On this clone itself: Its antigen is not identified.

The CDR3 has 13 residues. Trimming shortened V by 0 bases and J by 9 bases, and 12 bases separated the two germline ends. Germline lookup yields CDR1 SGHRS and CDR2 YFSETQ. The sequenced sample consisted of PBMCs. The clonotype was recovered from a man aged 35 to 55 in good health and CMV-seronegative. This chain connects TRBV5-1 to TRBJ2-5; no reliable D call. DNA for the CDR3: TGCGCCAGCAGCTTGGCCGGGTTTTCGGCCCAGTACTTC. Amino acid sequence: CASSLAGFSAQYF. The whole variable domain, filled in from reference TRBV5-1 and TRBJ2-5, reads KAGVTQTPRYLIKTRGQQVTLSCSPISGHRSVSWYQQTPGQGLQFLFEYFSETQRNKGNFPGRFSGRQFSNSRSEMNVSTLELGDSALYLCASSLAGFSAQYFGPGTRLLVL.